One and the same sample provided the 27 T cell receptor beta chains below, sequenced in a study of tumor and adjacent non-tumor tissue in lung cancer. RNA was extracted from bulk tissue without any cell sorting. The library came from three nested PCR rounds adapted from ARM-PCR protocols. Via MiXCR, TCRdb re-called the multiplex PCR reads, giving one row per CDR3 protein. The sample lists 65,000 to 70,000 distinct CDR3 sequences, 60% seen once, with 20% to 25% in the top ten. The sequencing input was lung tumor tissue. All receptors derive from a man aged 45-65 years with non-small cell lung cancer.

A remark on this clonotype: A single base separates this from a much larger clone, so it may be a read error. The gene calls are TRBV6-6 and TRBJ2-5; 14 bases match TRBD2. The germline V gene has CDR1 MNHNY and CDR2 SVGAGI (reference sequence). The CDR3 is 15 amino acids. V gave up 6 bases and J gave up 2 bases; unmatched junction bases: 2. This chain's CDR3 is CASRTSGRDQETQYF. In DNA, the CDR3 is TGTGCCAGCAGGACTAGCGGGAGGGATCAAGAGACCCAGTACTTC.

The rearrangement uses TRBV19 and TRBJ2-1; D is possibly TRBD1 or TRBD2 (6 bases each). Germline V lookup: CDR1 LNHDA, CDR2 SQIVND (reference sequence). V lost 6 bases to trimming and J lost 1 base, with 16 bases between them. The CDR3 is 16 amino acids. The CDR3 protein is CASSLGRGASYNEQFF. CDR3 bases: TGTGCCAGTAGCCTAGGAAGGGGGGCTTCCTACAATGAGCAGTTCTTC.

In regard to this clonotype: This may be a read error: a much more frequent sequence differs by one nucleotide. The J gene is TRBJ1-1, the V gene TRBV29-1; D may be TRBD1 (6 bases). From germline, CDR1 is SQVTM and CDR2 ANQGSEA. The CDR3 is 13 amino acids. For the CDR3, the DNA is TGCAGAGTTGGTATAGGGGGGAACACTGAAGCTTTCTTT. Its protein product is CRVGIGGNTEAFF. The complete variable domain, with remaining parts taken from reference TRBV29-1 and TRBJ1-1, reads SAVISQKPSRDICQRGTSLTIQCQVDSQVTMMFWYRQQPGQSLTLIATANQGSEATYESGFVIDKFPISRPNLTFSTLTVSNMSPEDSSIYLCRVGIGGNTEAFFGQGTRLTVV.

As for this clonotype: A much larger clone differs from this one at a single base, so this may be a read error. The CDR3 loop reads CVSSYSPGLPYEQYF. Written as DNA, the CDR3 is TGTGTCAGCAGTTACTCGCCGGGACTACCCTACGAGCAGTACTTC. This chain joins TRBV6-5 and TRBJ2-7, with 7 bases that match TRBD2. Germline CDR1 is MNHEY and CDR2 is SVGAGI. The CDR3 spans 15 residues.

Turning to this clonotype: A much larger clone differs from this one at a single base, so this may be a read error. The chain employs TRBV4-1 and TRBJ1-1, with a tentative D call TRBD1 (5 bases). The germline V gene encodes CDR1 MGHRA and CDR2 YSYEKL. The CDR3 totals 17 residues. DNA for the CDR3: TGCGCCAGCAGCCAAGACAATACCCCCGTCGAGGACACTGAAGTTTTCTTT. Translated: CASSQDNTPVEDTEVFF.

The rearrangement uses TRBV20-1 and TRBJ2-5; possibly TRBD1 or TRBD2 for D (5 bases each). The V end lost 2 bases, the J end lost 13 bases, and 17 bases lay between the germline ends. Germline CDR1 and CDR2: DFQATT and SNEGSKA (reference sequence). The CDR3 is 12 residues long. The CDR3 DNA reads as TGCAGTGCTAGAAAAGGGCCCGGGGACCGGTACTTC. Its protein product is CSARKGPGDRYF.

As regards this clonotype: One end of the junction fails to match germline, which may point to a read error. The chain employs TRBV11-3 and TRBJ2-1; D is possibly TRBD1 or TRBD2 (5 bases each). CDR3 length: 15 amino acids. The germline CDR1 and CDR2 sequences are SGHNT and YENEEA. The CDR3 here is CANSLGGGSYNEQFF. In DNA form, the CDR3 reads TGTGCCAACAGCTTAGGTGGGGGCTCCTACAATGAGCAGTTCTTC.

With respect to this clonotype: This CDR3 fails to terminate in the conserved phenylalanine or tryptophan, so it likely reflects a read error. The chain joins TRBV5-1 to TRBJ2-1; TRBD2 aligns across 13 bases. Germline V lookup: CDR1 SGHRS, CDR2 YFSETQ. Trimming at V came to 4 bases and at J to 5 bases, leaving 6 bases not matched to a gene. This CDR3 region has 16 residues. The CDR3 reads CASSTGLAGSHNEQFL. CDR3 nucleotides: TGCGCCAGCAGCACGGGACTAGCGGGATCCCACAATGAGCAGTTCTTA.

Worth noting for this clonotype: The conserved phenylalanine or tryptophan normally closing the CDR3 is absent here, so this likely arose from a read error. The chain combines TRBV5-8 with TRBJ2-7, with TRBD2 matching 7 bases. Trimming at V came to 5 bases and at J to 0 bases, leaving 5 bases not matched to a gene. The length of the CDR3 is 14 residues. Germline V lookup: CDR1 SGHTS, CDR2 YDEGEE. The CDR3 DNA reads as TGTGCCAGCAGTATTAGCGGGTGCTCCTACGAGCAGTACTTA. As protein: CASSISGCSYEQYL.

Concerning this clonotype itself: Being one base from a much bigger clone, this may be a read error. The CDR3 end shows no conserved phenylalanine or tryptophan, and so a read error is likely. V is TRBV7-9 and J is TRBJ1-1, with D maybe TRBD1 (5 bases). There are 12 residues in the CDR3. V was shortened by 5 bases and J by 7 bases, with 11 bases between the two germline ends. Germline CDR1 reads SEHNR; CDR2 reads FQNEAQ (reference sequence). The CDR3 sequence is CASSDRGGEAFS. The CDR3 DNA follows: TGTGCCAGCAGCGATCGGGGGGGTGAAGCTTTCTCT.

Within the sample, this clonotype is medium-sized. The V call is TRBV11-2, the J call TRBJ2-2, with 8 bases lining up with TRBD1. From germline, CDR1 is SGHAT and CDR2 FQNNGV. The length of the CDR3 is 15 residues. V was pared by 6 bases and J by 1 base, with 4 bases of the junction left unmatched. The CDR3 loop reads CASRRDRQNTGELFF. The CDR3 DNA follows: TGTGCCAGCAGACGGGACAGGCAGAACACCGGGGAGCTGTTTTTT.

Ten or more counts support this clonotype. The V and J genes are TRBV29-1 and TRBJ2-2, with 7 bases fitting TRBD2. Losses at the gene ends were 7 bases for V and 0 bases for J; bases not matched to a gene: 8. The CDR3 loop spans 15 amino acids. Looked up from germline, CDR1 is SQVTM and CDR2 is ANQGSEA. The CDR3 protein is CSAGTAGANTGELFF. DNA of the CDR3: TGCAGCGCCGGCACGGCGGGGGCGAACACCGGGGAGCTGTTTTTT.

This clonotype occurred a few times. The rearrangement links TRBV19 to TRBJ1-5; D is perhaps TRBD1 (5 bases). Germline lookup yields CDR1 LNHDA and CDR2 SQIVND (reference sequence). V shed 3 bases and J shed 0 bases, with 9 bases lying between them. This CDR3 comprises 15 residues. For the CDR3, the DNA is TGTGCCAGTAGTATTGGGGCCCATAGCAATCAGCCCCAGCATTTT. Translation gives CASSIGAHSNQPQHF.

With respect to this clonotype: Mismatch with germline at one junction end may stem from a read error. The genes are TRBV20-1 and TRBJ2-7; TRBD1 is a possible D gene (6 bases). Germline CDR1 reads DFQATT; CDR2 reads SNEGSKA (reference sequence). The CDR3 has 15 residues. The CDR3 reads CSARDQGQLSYERYF. The CDR3 DNA is TGCAGTGCTAGGGATCAGGGGCAACTCTCCTACGAGCGGTACTTC.

This clonotype was seen many times. The chain recombines TRBV6-6 with TRBJ1-6; D is unclear. Trimming left V 2 bases short and J 5 bases short, with 7 bases between. This CDR3 spans 14 amino acids. The germline V gene has CDR1 MNHNY and CDR2 SVGAGI (reference sequence). Here the CDR3 reads CASSYPDHNSPLHF. Here the CDR3 DNA reads TGTGCCAGCAGTTACCCCGACCATAATTCACCCCTCCACTTT.

This clonotype was detected only a few times. The junction does not match germline at one end; this may be a read error. J is TRBJ2-2 and V is TRBV13, with 7 bases identical to TRBD1. CDR1 and CDR2 from the germline V gene are PRHDT and FYEKMQ (reference sequence). There are 16 residues in the CDR3. The CDR3 is CASSSVGGAVTGELFF. CDR3 nucleotides: TGCGCCAGCAGCTCTGTAGGGGGCGCTGTCACCGGGGAGCTGTTTTTT. Based on the CDR3 plus reference TRBV13 and TRBJ2-2, the full variable domain is AAGVIQSPRHLIKEKRETATLKCYPIPRHDTVYWYQQGPGQDPQFLISFYEKMQSDKGSIPDRFSAQQFSDYHSELNMSSLELGDSALYFCASSSVGGAVTGELFFGEGSRLTVL.

Details on this clonotype: Being one base from a much bigger clone, this may be a read error. The chain employs TRBV6-5 and TRBJ1-2; 8 positions match TRBD1. The CDR3 loop spans 15 amino acids. Per the germline V gene, CDR1 is MNHEY and CDR2 is SVGAGI. This CDR3 reads CASSETSGTGYDYTF. The CDR3 DNA reads as TGTGCCAGCAGCGAAACCTCCGGGACAGGCTATGACTACACCTTC.

Of note for this clonotype: One end of the junction varies from germline; a read error may be responsible. The CDR3 loop reads CASHYQAIKPSSDMQYF. The CDR3 nucleotides are TGTGCCAGCCATTACCAAGCAATCAAGCCTAGCTCAGATATGCAGTATTTT. The chain recombines TRBV28 with TRBJ2-3; D may be TRBD2 (5 bases). Germline V gives CDR1 MDHEN, CDR2 SYDVKM. CDR3 length: 17 amino acids.

This clonotype has a handful of counts. A clone one base away is much larger, so this may be a read error. The chain combines TRBV6-6 with TRBJ2-7, with TRBD1 identical over 8 bases. CDR1 is MNHNY and CDR2 is SVGAGI in the germline V gene (reference sequence). This CDR3 has 13 amino acids. CDR3 coding DNA: TGTGTCAGCAGAACAGGACAGGGCTACGAGCAGTACTTC. Protein product: CVSRTGQGYEQYF.

This chain uses TRBV6-5 with TRBJ2-7, with D tentatively TRBD1 or TRBD2 (5 bases each). V was pared by 2 bases and J by 9 bases, with 17 bases between. The CDR3 loop spans 14 amino acids. The germline CDR1 and CDR2 sequences are MNHEY and SVGAGI. CDR3 coding DNA: TGTGCCAGCAGTTACCCGAACGGGGCCGGAGGGCAGTACTTC. Protein: CASSYPNGAGGQYF.

This clonotype was picked up a small number of times. V gene TRBV27 combines with J gene TRBJ2-1; 11 bases line up with TRBD2. The CDR3 runs to 14 residues. V was pared by 8 bases and J by 8 bases, with 8 bases of the junction left unmatched. Looked up from germline, CDR1 is MNHEY and CDR2 is SMNVEV (reference sequence). CDR3 protein: CASSGIAGGHEQFF. The CDR3, as DNA: TGTGCCAGCTCTGGGATAGCGGGGGGGCATGAGCAGTTCTTC.

This clonotype was observed at least ten times. The chain combines TRBV30 with TRBJ2-4; no clear D gene. Germline V CDR1 and CDR2: GTSNPN, SVGIG (reference sequence). The V and J ends lost 2 bases and 7 bases respectively, with 12 bases between them. The CDR3 is 13 residues long. The CDR3 protein is CAWSRNGLNIQYF. CDR3 coding DNA: TGTGCCTGGAGTCGAAATGGGCTTAACATTCAGTACTTC. The entire variable domain, with the rest obtained from reference TRBV30 and TRBJ2-4, is as follows: SQTIHQWPATLVQPVGSPLSLECTVEGTSNPNLYWYRQAAGRGLQLLFYSVGIGQISSEVPQNLSASRPQDRQFILSSKKLLLSDSGFYLCAWSRNGLNIQYFGAGTRLSVL.

Of note for this clonotype: Its ends do not fully match the called genes, so a read error is possible. The chain combines TRBV11-1 with TRBJ2-1, with TRBD2 matching 9 bases. The CDR3 contains 15 residues. Germline V gene lookup returns CDR1 SGHAT and CDR2 FQDESV (reference sequence). The DNA for the CDR3 is TGTACCAGCGGCTTAGAGGCGGGAGGGCAGAATGAGCAGTTCTTC. Residues: CTSGLEAGGQNEQFF.

The genes are TRBV6-6 and TRBJ2-1; 11 bases are shared with TRBD2. The germline V gene has CDR1 MNHNY and CDR2 SVGAGI (reference sequence). Trimming removed 5 bases from V and 8 bases from J; junction bases left unmatched: 20. CDR3 length: 19 residues. The CDR3: CASSGTGASGRWGTDEQFF. CDR3 DNA sequence: TGTGCCAGCAGTGGGACGGGGGCTAGCGGGAGGTGGGGCACGGATGAGCAGTTCTTC.

The rearrangement uses TRBV6-1 and TRBJ2-5; D gene unclear. The CDR3 covers 11 residues. From germline, CDR1 is MNHNS and CDR2 SASEGT. The CDR3 region has the DNA TGTACCGGCAGTGAACTCGGGACCCAGTACTTC. This translates into CTGSELGTQYF.

CDR3 in amino acids: CASSLGQGRKPQHF. The CDR3 DNA reads TGTGCCAGCAGCTTAGGACAGGGTAGGAAGCCCCAGCATTTT. This chain links TRBV28 with TRBJ1-5, with 8 bases fitting TRBD1. After removal of 6 bases from V and 8 bases from J, the junction contained 9 bases not matched to a gene. CDR1 and CDR2 from the germline V gene are MDHEN and SYDVKM. CDR3 length equals 14 residues.

Regarding this clonotype: One end of the junction is discordant with germline, which a read error may explain. The V gene is TRBV11-2, the J gene TRBJ1-1, with TRBD1 as a possible D gene (5 bases). Germline values: CDR1 SGHAT, CDR2 FQNNGV. The CDR3 is made up of 12 amino acids. CDR3 bases: TGCACCAGCAGCTCGGACAAGGCTGAAGCTTTCTTT. Protein: CTSSSDKAEAFF. The whole variable domain, remainder taken from reference TRBV11-2 and TRBJ1-1, is EAGVAQSPRYKIIEKRQSVAFWCNPISGHATLYWYQQILGQGPKLLIQFQNNGVVDDSQLPKDRFSAERLKGVDSTLKIQPAKLEDSAVYLCTSSSDKAEAFFGQGTRLTVV.